This is a list of T cell receptor beta chains from one sample in a study of CD8+ T cells in alopecia areata. Here immunoSEQ multiplex PCR was the method, and the copy in TCRdb shows in-frame clones only, minus some. The sample shows about 120,000 clones, about 49% of them seen only once. The specimen comprised CD8+ T cells sorted from blood, sampled at week 0. The receptor set was obtained from a human donor with alopecia areata. CDR3s include the opening cysteine and the closing phenylalanine or tryptophan. Each record gives: V gene, D gene, J gene, clone size, CDR3 protein, CDR3 DNA. The D gene is left open where the match is weak. The size of a clone is reported for some rows only, either as once, few or many, or as a class for expanded clones.

>TRBV5-1|-|TRBJ2-3|few
CASSLAGDGTDTQYF
TGCGCCAGCAGCTTGGCGGGGGATGGCACAGATACGCAGTATTTT
>TRBV19|TRBD1|TRBJ1-1|-
CASGTGVTTEAFF
TGTGCCAGCGGGACAGGGGTGACCACTGAAGCTTTCTTT
>TRBV6-6|-|TRBJ1-2|-
CASSYSKGGGYTF
TGTGCCAGCAGTTACTCGAAGGGGGGAGGCTACACCTTC
>TRBV5-1|TRBD2|TRBJ2-7|-
CASREGLAGLLSYEQYF
TGCGCCAGCAGAGAGGGACTAGCGGGTCTACTTTCCTACGAGCAGTACTTC
>TRBV28|-|TRBJ2-2|-
CASSSRVGAGELFF
TGTGCCAGCAGTTCCAGGGTGGGCGCCGGGGAGCTGTTTTTT
>TRBV29-1|-|TRBJ1-6|-
CSASRSYNSPLHF
TGCAGCGCCTCCAGGAGCTATAATTCACCCCTCCACTTT
>TRBV13|TRBD1|TRBJ1-2|-
CAIPPRTGGTTLYGYTF
TGTGCCATCCCGCCTCGGACAGGGGGCACGACTTTATATGGCTACACCTTC
>TRBV29-1|TRBD2|TRBJ2-5|few
CSVESGEKETQYF
TGCAGCGTTGAAAGCGGGGAAAAAGAGACCCAGTACTTC
>TRBV7-8|TRBD1|TRBJ1-2|-
CASSLARQGANGYTF
TGTGCCAGCAGCTTAGCCCGCCAGGGGGCGAATGGCTACACCTTC
>TRBV13|-|TRBJ1-1|-
CASLSLRHTEAFF
TGTGCCAGCCTTTCACTCAGGCACACTGAAGCTTTCTTT
>TRBV13|TRBD1|TRBJ2-5|few
CASTEGQNQETQYF
TGTGCCAGCACCGAGGGACAGAATCAAGAGACCCAGTACTTC
>TRBV25-1|-|TRBJ1-3|-
CASSSNPVVSGNTIYF
TGTGCCAGCAGCTCCAATCCAGTCGTCTCTGGAAACACCATATATTTT
>TRBV12-5|TRBD2|TRBJ2-5|-
CASGLAGTKETQYF
TGTGCTAGTGGTCTAGCGGGAACTAAAGAGACCCAGTACTTC
>TRBV12-5|-|TRBJ2-3|-
CASGLLLTDTQYF
TGTGCTAGTGGCCTTTTATTGACAGATACGCAGTATTTT
>TRBV13|-|TRBJ2-1|-
CASSFLGSGNEQFF
TGTGCCAGCAGCTTCCTAGGATCGGGCAATGAGCAGTTCTTC
>TRBV4-1|TRBD2|TRBJ2-1|-
CASSQDLAGGVYEQFF
TGCGCCAGCAGCCAAGATCTAGCGGGGGGGGTCTATGAGCAGTTCTTC
>TRBV30|TRBD2|TRBJ2-5|-
CAWSAPRGEQYF
TGTGCCTGGAGTGCCCCCCGGGGGGAGCAGTACTTC
>TRBV7-9|-|TRBJ2-7|few
CASSPTASYEQYF
TGTGCCAGCAGCCCCACAGCCTCCTACGAGCAGTACTTC
>TRBV29-1|-|TRBJ2-6|-
CSVNGQGTGANVLTF
TGCAGCGTCAATGGTCAGGGTACTGGGGCCAACGTCCTGACTTTC
>TRBV29-1|-|TRBJ1-5|many
CSAPRVSNQPQHF
TGCAGCGCCCCGCGGGTTAGCAATCAGCCCCAGCATTTT
>TRBV9|TRBD2|TRBJ2-3|-
CASSVWVAGSGDTQYF
TGTGCCAGCAGCGTATGGGTAGCGGGGTCGGGAGATACGCAGTATTTT
>TRBV30|-|TRBJ1-2|-
CAWSVPGNGYTF
TGTGCCTGGAGTGTACCGGGGAATGGCTACACCTTC
>TRBV5-1|TRBD2|TRBJ2-7|-
CASSLALAGAQGEQYF
TGCGCCAGCAGCTTGGCTTTAGCGGGGGCCCAAGGGGAGCAGTACTTC
>TRBV13|TRBD2|TRBJ2-7|-
CASGSGGAREQYF
TGTGCCAGCGGTAGCGGGGGGGCGCGCGAGCAGTACTTC